Listed below are T cell receptor beta chains from one sample, sequenced in a study of shared clonotypes between healthy human individuals. Sequencing was performed with immunoSEQ multiplex PCR; in TCRdb, only in-frame clones are kept and a portion is missing. This table holds approximately 710,000 clones, around 91% found once. The sequenced material came from memory CD8+ T cells from PBMCs. The receptor source for this set is a man aged 18 to 30 in good health. Some clones in this sample may be carry-over from other donors' samples. Each CDR3 is given with its conserved first and last residue. D genes are given only for firm matches. Where a row states a size, it is once, few, many or the class of an expanded clone; other rows omit it.

length	V	size	J	D	CDR3	DNA
15	TRBV4-2	-	TRBJ2-1	TRBD2	CASSQVAGRNNEQFF	TGTGCCAGCAGCCAAGTAGCGGGACGCAACAATGAGCAGTTCTTC
14	TRBV27	once	TRBJ2-2	-	CASSPLMGVGELFF	TGTGCCAGCAGTCCGTTAATGGGGGTCGGGGAGCTGTTTTTT
16	TRBV6-5	-	TRBJ2-7	-	CASSYSRLGDPYEQYF	TGTGCCAGCAGTTACTCGAGGCTGGGGGATCCCTACGAGCAGTACTTC
12	TRBV7-3	-	TRBJ2-1	-	CASSLWGNEQFF	TGTGCCAGCAGCTTATGGGGCAATGAGCAGTTCTTC
14	TRBV6-7	-	TRBJ2-7	-	CALSEGRSSYEQYF	TGTGCCCTCTCCGAGGGGAGAAGCTCCTACGAGCAGTACTTC
15	TRBV5-6	-	TRBJ1-6	-	CASSSIGPRDSPLHF	TGTGCCAGCAGCTCCATCGGTCCGAGGGATTCACCCCTCCACTTT
15	TRBV7-9	-	TRBJ2-1	TRBD2	CASSLGREGYNEQFF	TGTGCCAGCAGTCTAGGGAGGGAGGGTTACAATGAGCAGTTCTTC
16	TRBV7-9	-	TRBJ1-2	TRBD1	CASTPSGGARVEGYTF	TGTGCCAGCACCCCGTCAGGGGGGGCACGTGTGGAAGGCTACACCTTC
15	TRBV4-2	-	TRBJ2-7	-	CASSQVLGGFDEQYF	TGTGCCAGCAGCCAAGTACTGGGAGGCTTCGACGAGCAGTACTTC
13	TRBV9	many	TRBJ1-1	-	CASSGQLNTEAFF	TGTGCCAGCAGCGGACAGTTGAACACTGAAGCTTTCTTT
15	TRBV7-9	-	TRBJ1-1	TRBD1	CASSGPGQGTHEAFF	TGTGCCAGCAGCGGGCCGGGACAGGGAACCCATGAAGCTTTCTTT
14	TRBV9	-	TRBJ2-4	-	CASSQSGAKNIQYF	TGTGCCAGCAGCCAGAGTGGGGCCAAAAACATTCAGTACTTC
12	TRBV2	-	TRBJ2-2	-	CASSERRGELFF	TGTGCCAGCAGTGAACGACGCGGGGAGCTGTTTTTT
16	TRBV4-2	-	TRBJ2-1	-	CASSQGGTALLLEQFF	TGTGCCAGCAGCCAAGGCGGGACTGCCCTTCTCCTGGAGCAGTTCTTC
16	TRBV27	once	TRBJ2-1	TRBD1	CASSLGTGGAFNEQFF	TGTGCCAGCAGTTTGGGGACAGGGGGCGCGTTCAATGAGCAGTTCTTC
14	TRBV7-9	-	TRBJ1-2	TRBD1	CASSWVDRGDGYTF	TGTGCCAGCAGCTGGGTGGACAGGGGTGACGGCTACACCTTC
15	TRBV4-1	once	TRBJ1-1	-	CASSQDGRGDAEAFF	TGCGCCAGCAGCCAAGATGGGAGAGGGGACGCTGAAGCTTTCTTT